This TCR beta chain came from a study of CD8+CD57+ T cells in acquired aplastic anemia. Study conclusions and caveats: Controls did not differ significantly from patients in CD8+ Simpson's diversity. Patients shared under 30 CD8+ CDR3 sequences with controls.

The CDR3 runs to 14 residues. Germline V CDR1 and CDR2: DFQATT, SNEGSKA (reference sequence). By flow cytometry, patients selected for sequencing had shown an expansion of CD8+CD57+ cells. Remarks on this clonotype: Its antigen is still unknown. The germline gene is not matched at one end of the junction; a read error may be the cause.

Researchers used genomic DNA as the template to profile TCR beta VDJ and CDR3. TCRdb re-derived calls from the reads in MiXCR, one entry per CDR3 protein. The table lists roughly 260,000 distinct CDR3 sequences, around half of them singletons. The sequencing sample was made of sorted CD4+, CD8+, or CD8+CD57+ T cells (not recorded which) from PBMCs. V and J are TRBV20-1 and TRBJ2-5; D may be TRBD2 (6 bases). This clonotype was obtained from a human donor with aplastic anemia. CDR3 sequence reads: CRAGGSLTQETQHF. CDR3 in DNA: TGCAGGGCCGGAGGGAGCCTTACGCAAGAGACCCAGCACTTC.